These 13 T cell receptor beta chains were sequenced from one sample in a study of T cells in Graves' hyperthyroidism and ophthalmopathy. TCR beta CDR3 regions were amplified from RNA transcripts. TCR CDR3 underwent first-round RT-PCR with the HTBI primer set. Via MiXCR, TCRdb re-called the multiplex PCR reads, giving one row per CDR3 protein. The sample yields about 610,000 distinct CDR3 sequences, about 15% seen once. The specimen was blood. The origin of the receptors is a woman aged 40 to 55 with Graves' ophthalmopathy.

V and J are TRBV7-2 and TRBJ2-2, with 8 bases matching TRBD1. The germline gives CDR1 SGHTA, CDR2 FQGNSA. The J segment lost 7 bases and the V segment lost 7 bases, leaving 8 bases of the junction unmatched. The CDR3 loop spans 14 amino acids. CDR3: CASNQGQANGELFF. The CDR3 bases are TGTGCCAGCAACCAGGGACAGGCAAACGGGGAGCTGTTTTTT.

This clonotype was recorded many times. V usage is TRBV30 and J usage is TRBJ1-1; the match to TRBD1 covers 7 bases. This CDR3 contains 15 residues. The J segment lost 1 base and the V segment lost 0 bases, leaving 5 bases of the junction unmatched. Germline V gives CDR1 GTSNPN, CDR2 SVGIG (reference sequence). CDR3 in amino acids: CAWSVLGGQNTEAFF. The CDR3 region has the DNA TGTGCCTGGAGTGTACTAGGGGGCCAGAACACTGAAGCTTTCTTT.

The table lists this clonotype with many counts. The chain recombines TRBV28 with TRBJ1-2; D gene ambiguous. Trimming removed 5 bases at V and 2 bases at J, with 9 bases between. The CDR3 covers 13 residues. The germline V gene has CDR1 MDHEN and CDR2 SYDVKM. The CDR3 DNA is TGTGCCAGCAGTCCGAACAACAACTATGGCTACACCTTC. This codes for CASSPNNNYGYTF.

This clonotype has a count of ten or more. The chain links TRBV7-9 to TRBJ2-2; D remains unclear. V was shortened by 0 bases and J by 0 bases, with 8 bases between the two germline ends. Germline V gene sequence: CDR1 SEHNR, CDR2 FQNEAQ (reference sequence). This CDR3 contains 16 residues. DNA for the CDR3: TGTGCCAGCAGCTTAGCGCCACATCCGAACACCGGGGAGCTGTTTTTT. Translating it yields CASSLAPHPNTGELFF.

This clonotype has at least ten counts. The rearrangement uses TRBV5-1 and TRBJ2-3, with 7 positions matching TRBD1. This CDR3 has 14 residues. V dropped 3 bases and J dropped 6; count of bases not matched to a gene: 7. Germline values: CDR1 SGHRS, CDR2 YFSETQ. This CDR3 reads CASSSRQGRDTQYF. Here the CDR3 DNA reads TGCGCCAGCAGCTCGCGACAGGGAAGGGATACGCAGTATTTT.

This chain uses TRBV5-1 with TRBJ2-5, with D tentatively TRBD1 (7 bases). V dropped 5 bases and J dropped 4 bases, with 15 bases sitting between them. This CDR3 is built from 14 residues. Germline V CDR1 and CDR2: SGHRS, YFSETQ. CDR3 bases: TGCGCCAGCAGAGCTGACAGGGAGGTAGAGACCCAGTACTTC. It yields the protein CASRADREVETQYF.

This clonotype was seen ten or more times. V gene TRBV9 combines with J gene TRBJ2-4, with D maybe TRBD2 (5 bases). The V end was cut by 2 bases, the J end by 0 bases, with 6 bases between. This CDR3 has 14 residues. The germline V gene has CDR1 SGDLS and CDR2 YYNGEE. The CDR3 DNA reads as TGTGCCAGCAGCGTTGGACTAGCCAAAAACATTCAGTACTTC. It encodes CASSVGLAKNIQYF.

This clonotype was counted a few times. The chain carries TRBV6-5 and TRBJ2-7, with D tentatively TRBD2 (5 bases). CDR3 length: 15 residues. Trimming removed 0 bases from V and 9 bases from J, with 18 bases in between. Germline values: CDR1 MNHEY, CDR2 SVGAGI. This CDR3 reads CASSYSPQLVTGQYF. In DNA, the CDR3 is TGTGCCAGCAGTTACTCGCCCCAACTAGTAACGGGGCAGTACTTC.

In its sample, this clonotype was seen many times. The genes are TRBV20-1 and TRBJ2-7, with 7 bases matching TRBD2. In germline, CDR1 is DFQATT, CDR2 SNEGSKA (reference sequence). With 5 bases clipped from V and 4 bases from J, the junction kept 11 bases outside the gene matches. CDR3 length: 14 residues. The CDR3 protein is CSAARGGSLYEQYF. CDR3 coding DNA: TGCAGTGCTGCACGGGGCGGGAGTCTGTACGAGCAGTACTTC.

This clonotype was found many times. The chain carries TRBV19 and TRBJ2-7; TRBD1 agrees at 8 bases. The CDR3 totals 15 residues. CDR1 and CDR2 (germline): LNHDA, SQIVND (reference sequence). The V and J ends lost 6 bases and 9 bases, in that order; junction bases with no gene match: 16. For the CDR3, the DNA is TGTGCCAGTAGCCCGGAGGTCGGGACAGGCTTTCGGCAGTACTTC. Encoded protein: CASSPEVGTGFRQYF.

This clonotype was counted ten times or more. The V and J genes are TRBV6-1 and TRBJ2-4; D might be TRBD1 or TRBD2, each matching 5 bases. The germline V and J ends were trimmed by 6 bases and 3 bases, with 15 bases remaining between them. The CDR3 is 15 amino acids. From germline, CDR1 is MNHNS and CDR2 SASEGT. The CDR3 is CASSSMGVGKNIQYF. In DNA, the CDR3 is TGTGCCAGCAGCTCGATGGGGGTCGGCAAAAACATTCAGTACTTC.

This clonotype appeared many times. V usage is TRBV5-1 and J usage is TRBJ2-7; maybe TRBD2 (6 bases). CDR1 is SGHRS, CDR2 YFSETQ, per germline. This CDR3 has 13 amino acids. Between the trimmed V and J ends, which lost 5 bases and 4 bases, there was a span of 13 bases. The CDR3 coding sequence is TGCGCCAGCAGTGTGGACTACCGATACGAGCAGTACTTC. Translated: CASSVDYRYEQYF.

Ten or more counts support this clonotype. The V call is TRBV15, the J call TRBJ2-2, with 11 bases lining up with TRBD2. Germline CDR1 reads LNHNV; CDR2 reads YYDKDF (reference sequence). J gave up 3 bases and V 0 bases, and 3 bases lay outside the gene matches. The CDR3 covers 17 residues. For the CDR3, the DNA is TGTGCCACCAGCAGAGATACTAGCGGGAGAGACACCGGGGAGCTGTTTTTT. Its translation: CATSRDTSGRDTGELFF.